The present T cell receptor (beta chain) was sequenced within a study of blood T cell repertoires in COVID-19. Across the study: In each case, the material was cDNA or gDNA derived from T cells, B-cell-depleted T cells, or PBMCs.

V trimming: 1 base; J trimming: 4 bases; junction bases outside the gene matches: 4. The CDR3 consists of 15 residues. Germline V gene data show CDR1 as SGHDT and CDR2 as YYEEEE. In the original processing: Reference gene primer amplification in the assay estimated nucleated cell counts. Data came from immunoSEQ multiplex PCR; TCRdb stores just in-frame clones and leaves some out. V, J and clone size are those of that table, while D and trimming were read from the DNA. The repertoire holds tens of thousands of clones, with 80% to 90% as singletons. The sample comprised peripheral blood. The J gene is TRBJ2-3, the V gene TRBV5-6, with 9 positions matching TRBD2. This receptor was identified in a middle-aged man with acute or convalescent COVID-19. Here the CDR3 reads CASSLRLAGPDTQYF. CDR3 DNA: TGTGCCAGCAGCTTGCGGCTAGCGGGACCAGATACGCAGTATTTT. Looking up the rest from reference TRBV5-6 and TRBJ2-3 gives the full variable domain: DAGVTQSPTHLIKTRGQQVTLRCSPKSGHDTVSWYQQALGQGPQFIFQYYEEEERQRGNFPDRFSGHQFPNYSSELNVNALLLGDSALYLCASSLRLAGPDTQYFGPGTRLTVL.